This passage covers 24 T cell receptor beta chains from one sample sequenced in a study of blood T cells in healthy people across ages (dated by TCRdb to about 2015). The library was made by 5' RACE. Reads for this sample came from an Illumina HiSeq 2500. A second PCR of about 7 to 12 cycles was run with a J-beta primer mix and a sample-barcoded 5' primer. The raw public data were reprocessed by TCRdb itself: fastp quality trimming at Q25, MiXCR clonotype calling, in-frame beta chains only. Rows are combined by CDR3 protein, so each entry shows the most common genes and DNA. This sample holds about 810,000 distinct CDR3 sequences; roughly 35% were observed only once. The ten largest clones capture 10% to 15% of the sample. Sequencing input: blood. These receptors were obtained from a man between 18 and 29 years old in good health.

This clonotype was recorded a few times. The V gene is TRBV7-2, the J gene TRBJ1-6; 8 positions agree with TRBD1. J gave up 2 bases and V 4 bases, and 4 bases lay outside the gene matches. Germline CDR1 reads SGHTA; CDR2 reads FQGNSA. There are 16 residues in the CDR3. CDR3 in DNA: TGTGCCAGCAGCTCCCAGGGGGCTGCCTATAATTCACCCCTCCACTTT. Its protein is CASSSQGAAYNSPLHF.

This clonotype was detected a few times. This chain uses TRBV6-6 with TRBJ1-4; the D gene is possibly TRBD1 (5 bases). Germline CDR1 reads MNHNY; CDR2 reads SVGAGI (reference sequence). The V end lost 6 bases, the J end lost 0 bases, and 11 bases lay between the germline ends. CDR3 length: 15 residues. DNA for the CDR3: TGTGCCAGCAGGACCGGGGGTGCAACTAATGAAAAACTGTTTTTT. Protein sequence: CASRTGGATNEKLFF.

This clonotype was found a few times. The chain links TRBV9 to TRBJ2-1; weak D call: TRBD2 (6 bases). The CDR3 has 20 residues. Germline V gene data show CDR1 as SGDLS and CDR2 as YYNGEE. V gave up 4 bases and J gave up 0 bases, with 26 bases separating them. CDR3 in amino acids: CASSTSSGRRGRSSYNEQFF. CDR3 coding DNA: TGTGCCAGCAGCACTAGTAGTGGCAGGAGGGGCCGCAGCTCCTACAATGAGCAGTTCTTC.

This chain links TRBV2 with TRBJ2-5, with 10 bases identical to TRBD2. Losses at the gene ends were 3 bases for V and 3 bases for J; bases not matched to a gene: 4. This CDR3 is 15 amino acids long. CDR1 is SNHLY and CDR2 is FYNNEI in the germline V gene. CDR3 in DNA: TGTGCCAGCAGTGAGGAACTAGCGGGGAAAGAGACCCAGTACTTC. Its translation is CASSEELAGKETQYF.

The chain joins TRBV12-3 or TRBV12-4 to TRBJ2-5; TRBD2 might be the D (6 bases). This CDR3 is built from 16 residues. V lost 3 bases, J lost 11 bases, and 25 bases lay in between. CDR3 sequence: CASSLGRGHFIDEQYF. The CDR3 DNA follows: TGTGCCAGCAGTTTGGGGCGGGGTCATTTTATTGATGAGCAGTACTTC.

This clonotype was counted only a few times. This chain joins TRBV6-1 and TRBJ1-2, with D perhaps TRBD1 (6 bases). Germline V gives CDR1 MNHNS, CDR2 SASEGT. The CDR3 sequence is 16 residues long. The germline V and J ends were trimmed by 1 base and 5 bases, with 17 bases remaining between them. CDR3 residues: CASSEGPWWTAYGYTF. CDR3 coding DNA: TGTGCCAGCAGTGAAGGGCCCTGGTGGACAGCATATGGCTACACCTTC.

This clonotype was picked up a small number of times. The chain couples TRBV20-1 to TRBJ2-1; 8 positions agree with TRBD2. CDR1 is DFQATT and CDR2 is SNEGSKA in the germline V gene (reference sequence). This CDR3 region has 15 residues. Germline trimming cut 3 bases from V and 7 bases from J; bases unmatched to any gene: 11. The CDR3 bases are TGCAGTGCTAGTATGAGCCTAGCGGGCCCAAATGAGCAGTTCTTC. This encodes CSASMSLAGPNEQFF.

This clonotype was counted at least ten times. This sequence joins TRBV21-1 and TRBJ2-7; TRBD1 is the table's D call and was not checked against the DNA. TRBV21-1 constitutes a pseudogene. The CDR3 has 15 residues. Here the CDR3 DNA reads TGTGCCAGCAGCAGGCGACAGGGCCATGCCTACGAGCAGTACTTC. It yields the protein CASSRRQGHAYEQYF.

This clonotype showed up just a few times. The chain couples TRBV12-3 or TRBV12-4 to TRBJ2-5; TRBD1 agrees at 7 bases. This CDR3 has 13 residues. The junction had 13 bases not matched to a gene; V was cut back by 7 bases and J by 11 bases. The CDR3: CASKEQGYNEQYF. CDR3 DNA: TGTGCCAGCAAAGAACAGGGGTACAATGAGCAGTACTTC.

V and J are TRBV3-1 and TRBJ1-2; TRBD1 matches 9 bases. Germline V lookup: CDR1 LGHDT, CDR2 YNNKEL (reference sequence). The CDR3 spans 15 residues. After removal of 4 bases from V and 2 bases from J, the junction contained 5 bases not matched to a gene. CDR3 in amino acids: CASSRDRGVNYGYTF. The CDR3 nucleotides read TGTGCCAGCAGCCGAGACAGGGGGGTAAACTATGGCTACACCTTC.

A word on this clonotype: Its ends do not fully match the called genes, so a read error is possible. V usage is TRBV27 and J usage is TRBJ1-1; D remains unclear. The germline V gene encodes CDR1 MNHEY and CDR2 SMNVEV (reference sequence). The CDR3 extends over 17 amino acids. The CDR3 is CAGSTLFRLGLNTEAFF. CDR3 nucleotides: TGTGCCGGCAGTACCCTCTTCCGGTTGGGCCTGAACACTGAAGCTTTCTTT.

The chain couples TRBV4-1 to TRBJ2-1; D gene ambiguous. The CDR3 totals 18 residues. V was shortened by 1 base and J by 8 bases, with 24 bases between the two germline ends. Germline V gene sequence: CDR1 MGHRA, CDR2 YSYEKL. Here the CDR3 DNA reads TGCGCCAGCAGCCAAGTGGTCAGGCGGTTACCACCTAGTGATGAGCAGTTCTTC. Translation gives CASSQVVRRLPPSDEQFF.

The CDR3 DNA reads TGCGCCAGCAGCTTAACAGGGGCAGAGCAGCCCCAGCATTTT. This sequence encodes CASSLTGAEQPQHF. The J gene is TRBJ1-5, the V gene TRBV5-1, with TRBD1 matching over 7 bases. CDR1 and CDR2 from the germline V gene are SGHRS and YFSETQ. The CDR3 loop spans 14 amino acids. Unmatched junction bases numbered 6, after V lost 2 bases and J lost 7 bases.

This chain links TRBV15 with TRBJ1-4; 7 bases agree with TRBD1. There are 18 residues in the CDR3. Per germline, CDR1 LNHNV and CDR2 YYDKDF (reference sequence). Trimming cost V 2 bases and J 3 bases; bases outside gene matches: 12. This chain's CDR3 is CATSRYPPATGSNEKLFF. CDR3 nucleotides: TGTGCCACCAGCAGATACCCACCTGCGACAGGGTCTAATGAAAAACTGTTTTTT.

This clonotype was picked up many times. V and J are TRBV7-2 and TRBJ2-5, with a weak D call TRBD2 (6 bases). Germline V lookup: CDR1 SGHTA, CDR2 FQGNSA. V lost 2 bases, J lost 5 bases, and 12 bases lay in between. This CDR3 is 14 amino acids long. The CDR3 sequence: CASSLQEGWETQYF. The CDR3 DNA follows: TGTGCCAGCAGCTTACAGGAGGGTTGGGAGACCCAGTACTTC.

The CDR3 sequence: CASLRGGATNTQYF. The CDR3 DNA sequence: TGTGCCAGTCTCAGGGGGGGGGCGACGAATACGCAGTATTTT. The J gene is TRBJ2-3, the V gene TRBV28; D tentatively fits TRBD1 or TRBD2 (7 bases each). V shed 9 bases and J shed 7 bases, with 20 bases lying between them. The germline CDR1 and CDR2 sequences are MDHEN and SYDVKM. The CDR3 length is 14 residues.

This clonotype was recorded a few times. This sequence joins TRBV7-2 and TRBJ2-7; no clear D. Deletions cut 1 base from V and 7 bases from J, with 14 bases between. Germline CDR1 and CDR2: SGHTA and FQGNSA. The CDR3 covers 14 residues. The CDR3 DNA reads TGTGCCAGCAGCTTAGTCGCAGAAGACAATGAGCAGTACTTC. Its translation is CASSLVAEDNEQYF.

This chain links TRBV20-1 with TRBJ2-7, with 7 bases fitting TRBD1. This CDR3 contains 14 residues. V gave up 6 bases and J gave up 4 bases; unmatched junction bases: 12. Germline-derived CDR1 and CDR2 are DFQATT and SNEGSKA (reference sequence). Written as DNA, the CDR3 is TGCAGTGCGACCGCCGGGACAGACTATTACGAGCAGTACTTC. Protein product: CSATAGTDYYEQYF.

This clonotype was picked up many times. The chain has TRBV9 and TRBJ2-3; D gene uncertain. The V end lost 9 bases, the J end lost 0 bases, and 11 bases lay between the germline ends. CDR3 length: 13 residues. CDR1 SGDLS and CDR2 YYNGEE come from the germline V gene. The CDR3 DNA sequence: TGTGCCACCCTACCTCTCAGCACAGATACGCAGTATTTT. This gives the protein CATLPLSTDTQYF.

There are a few counts of this clonotype. The J gene is TRBJ1-1, the V gene TRBV20-1; no clear D. The V and J ends lost 3 bases and 2 bases respectively, with 13 bases between them. From germline, CDR1 is DFQATT and CDR2 SNEGSKA (reference sequence). The CDR3 totals 14 residues. CDR3: CSASILFFNTEAFF. In nucleotides, the CDR3 is TGCAGTGCTAGCATTCTTTTCTTTAACACTGAAGCTTTCTTT.

Concerning this clonotype: A much bigger clone sits one base away, suggesting this may be a read error. The chain employs TRBV7-2 and TRBJ2-3; TRBD2 aligns across 10 bases. The CDR3 is 18 residues long. Germline V CDR1 and CDR2: SGHTA, FQGNSA. In DNA, the CDR3 is TGTGCCAACAGCTTAGTCTCTAGCGGGGGCCCTAGCACAGATACGCAGTATTTT. The encoded protein is CANSLVSSGGPSTDTQYF.

The chain joins TRBV27 to TRBJ2-2; 11 positions match TRBD1. This CDR3 contains 16 residues. Germline V gene sequence: CDR1 MNHEY, CDR2 SMNVEV (reference sequence). J was trimmed by 10 bases and V by 5 bases; bases with no gene match: 12. CDR3 sequence (DNA): TGTGCCAGCAGTCCGACCGGGACAGGGGGTTTGGAGGAGCTGTTTTTT. Its protein is CASSPTGTGGLEELFF.

This clonotype was seen a handful of times. V and J are TRBV27 and TRBJ2-3; TRBD1 matches 7 bases. The CDR3 covers 15 residues. The trim removed 2 bases at V and 2 bases at J, leaving 4 bases unmatched. CDR1 is MNHEY, CDR2 SMNVEV, per germline (reference sequence). CDR3 in amino acids: CASSLEGAVTDTQYF. As DNA, the CDR3 is TGTGCCAGCAGTTTAGAGGGGGCGGTCACAGATACGCAGTATTTT.

The chain couples TRBV5-1 to TRBJ2-5; D not certain. CDR3 length: 16 residues. Germline lookup yields CDR1 SGHRS and CDR2 YFSETQ. The ends were cut back, 0 bases at V and 1 base at J, with 13 bases in the middle. This CDR3 reads CASSLDGRPIQETQYF. As DNA, the CDR3 is TGCGCCAGCAGCTTGGATGGCAGGCCCATCCAAGAGACCCAGTACTTC. The complete variable domain, with remaining parts taken from reference TRBV5-1 and TRBJ2-5, reads KAGVTQTPRYLIKTRGQQVTLSCSPISGHRSVSWYQQTPGQGLQFLFEYFSETQRNKGNFPGRFSGRQFSNSRSEMNVSTLELGDSALYLCASSLDGRPIQETQYFGPGTRLLVL.